This T cell receptor beta chain was found in a study of T cell responses to AZD1222 COVID-19 vaccine. General study points: Epitopes outside B.1.351 and B.1.1.7 mutated regions reportedly drew nearly half of spike TCRs. Clonal diversity was possibly underestimated, and the donors were mostly white British, with more females. Spike as a whole was targeted by vaccine-associated CD4 TCRs, dominant at 160-218 and 743-854.

The CDR3 consists of 16 residues. Germline loops: CDR1 KGHSH, CDR2 LQKENI. V was pared by 0 bases and J by 1 base, with 12 bases between. The table came from immunoSEQ multiplex PCR; TCRdb's copy has only in-frame clones and leaves some out. The sample yields 130,000 or so clones, around 94% seen once. To note about this clone: Its antigen is still unknown.

The genes are TRBV18 and TRBJ1-1; D ambiguous. This TCR was recovered from an adult in good health. The material was peripheral blood, obtained on day 0 of AZD1222 vaccination. CDR3 region: CASSPPGGEKNTEAFF. Written as DNA, the CDR3 is TGTGCCAGCTCACCACCGGGAGGTGAAAAGAACACTGAAGCTTTCTTT.